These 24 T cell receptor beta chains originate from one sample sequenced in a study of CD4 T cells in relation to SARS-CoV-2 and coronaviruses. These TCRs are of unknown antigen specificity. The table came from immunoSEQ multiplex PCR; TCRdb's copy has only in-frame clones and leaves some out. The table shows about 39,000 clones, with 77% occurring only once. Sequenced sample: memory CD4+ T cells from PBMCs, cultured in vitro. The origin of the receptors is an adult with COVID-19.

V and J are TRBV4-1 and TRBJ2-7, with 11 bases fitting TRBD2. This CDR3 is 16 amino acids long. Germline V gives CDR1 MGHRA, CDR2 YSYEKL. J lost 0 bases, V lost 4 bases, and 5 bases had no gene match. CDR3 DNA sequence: TGCGCCAGCAGCCCCCGAGGGACTAGCGGCTCCTACGAGCAGTACTTC. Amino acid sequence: CASSPRGTSGSYEQYF.

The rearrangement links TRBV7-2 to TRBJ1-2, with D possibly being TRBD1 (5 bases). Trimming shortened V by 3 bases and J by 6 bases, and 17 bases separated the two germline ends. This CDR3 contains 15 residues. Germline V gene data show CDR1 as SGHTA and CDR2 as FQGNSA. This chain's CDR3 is CASSLFRTGADGYTF. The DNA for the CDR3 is TGTGCCAGCAGCTTGTTTCGGACTGGGGCGGATGGCTACACCTTC.

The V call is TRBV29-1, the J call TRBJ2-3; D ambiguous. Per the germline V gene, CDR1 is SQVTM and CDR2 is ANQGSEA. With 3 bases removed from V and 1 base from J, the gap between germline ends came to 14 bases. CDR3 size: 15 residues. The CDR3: CSVEAYVRGTDTQYF. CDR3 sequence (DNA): TGCAGCGTTGAGGCATATGTAAGGGGCACAGATACGCAGTATTTT.

The CDR3 reads CASSLVPGPGELFF. CDR3 coding DNA: TGTGCCAGCAGCTTAGTCCCAGGGCCCGGGGAGCTGTTTTTT. This rearrangement joins TRBV7-8 to TRBJ2-2, with a tentative D call TRBD1 (5 bases). The CDR3 sequence is 14 residues long. V lost 1 base to trimming and J lost 6 bases, with 9 bases between them. CDR1 is SGHVS, CDR2 FQNEAQ, per germline.

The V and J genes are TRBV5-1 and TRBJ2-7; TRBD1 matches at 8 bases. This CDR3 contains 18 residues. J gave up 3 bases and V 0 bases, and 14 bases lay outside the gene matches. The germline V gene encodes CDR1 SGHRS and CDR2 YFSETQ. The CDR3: CASSLVPTTGGKLYEQYF. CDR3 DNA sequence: TGCGCCAGCAGCTTGGTCCCTACTACAGGGGGAAAACTCTACGAGCAGTACTTC.

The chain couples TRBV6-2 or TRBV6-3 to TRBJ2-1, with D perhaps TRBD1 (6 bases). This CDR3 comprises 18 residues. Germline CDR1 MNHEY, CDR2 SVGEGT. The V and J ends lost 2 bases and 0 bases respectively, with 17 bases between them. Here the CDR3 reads CASSYTKGGANSYNEQFF. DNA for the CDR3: TGTGCCAGCAGTTACACCAAAGGGGGTGCCAACTCCTACAATGAGCAGTTCTTC.

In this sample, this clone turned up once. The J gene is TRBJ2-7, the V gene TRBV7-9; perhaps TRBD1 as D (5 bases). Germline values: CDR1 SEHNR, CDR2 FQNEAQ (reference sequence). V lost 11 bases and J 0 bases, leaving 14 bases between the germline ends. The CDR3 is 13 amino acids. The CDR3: CAGKTENSYEQYF. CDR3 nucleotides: TGTGCCGGCAAGACAGAGAACTCCTACGAGCAGTACTTC.

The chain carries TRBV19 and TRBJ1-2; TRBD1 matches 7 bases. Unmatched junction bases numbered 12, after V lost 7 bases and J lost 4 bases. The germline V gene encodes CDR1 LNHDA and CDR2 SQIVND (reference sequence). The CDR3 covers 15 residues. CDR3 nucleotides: TGTGCCAGTAAGGCGGGGGACAGATTCCGCTATGGCTACACCTTC. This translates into CASKAGDRFRYGYTF.

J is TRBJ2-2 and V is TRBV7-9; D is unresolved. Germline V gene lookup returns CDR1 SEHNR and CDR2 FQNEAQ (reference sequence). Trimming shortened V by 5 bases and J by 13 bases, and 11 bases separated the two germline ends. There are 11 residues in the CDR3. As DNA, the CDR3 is TGTGCCAGCAGCCTGACACGCGGGCTGTTTTTT. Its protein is CASSLTRGLFF.

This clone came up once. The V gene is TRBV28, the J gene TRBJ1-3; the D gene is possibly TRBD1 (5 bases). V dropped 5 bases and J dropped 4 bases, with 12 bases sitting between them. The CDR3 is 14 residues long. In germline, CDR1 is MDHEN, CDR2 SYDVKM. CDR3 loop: CASSVQGSGNTIYF. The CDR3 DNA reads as TGTGCCAGCAGTGTCCAGGGATCCGGAAACACCATATATTTT.

The CDR3 nucleotides are TGCGCCAGCAGCTTAGACAGGGTAAACGAAAAACTGTTTTTT. This codes for CASSLDRVNEKLFF. The rearrangement links TRBV5-1 to TRBJ1-4; 7 nucleotides line up with TRBD1. The CDR3 sequence is 14 residues long. Trimming removed 2 bases from V and 8 bases from J; junction bases left unmatched: 6. Germline loops: CDR1 SGHRS, CDR2 YFSETQ.

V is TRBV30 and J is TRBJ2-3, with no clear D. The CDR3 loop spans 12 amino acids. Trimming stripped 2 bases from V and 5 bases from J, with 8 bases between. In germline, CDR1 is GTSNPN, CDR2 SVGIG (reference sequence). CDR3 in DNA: TGTGCCTGGAGTAGGAACCTAGATACGCAGTATTTT. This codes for CAWSRNLDTQYF.

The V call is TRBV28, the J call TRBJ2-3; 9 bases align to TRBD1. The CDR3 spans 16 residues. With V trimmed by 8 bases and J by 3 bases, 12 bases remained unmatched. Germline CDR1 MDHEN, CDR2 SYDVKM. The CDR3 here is CASQSEGTGWTDTQYF. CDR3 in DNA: TGTGCCAGCCAATCCGAGGGGACAGGGTGGACAGATACGCAGTATTTT.

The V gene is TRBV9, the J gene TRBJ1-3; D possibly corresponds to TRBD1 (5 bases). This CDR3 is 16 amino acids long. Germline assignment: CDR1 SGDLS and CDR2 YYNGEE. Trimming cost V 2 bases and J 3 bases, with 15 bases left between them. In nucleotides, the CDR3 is TGTGCCAGCAGCGTCCACCCCCCAGGGCATGGAAACACCATATATTTT. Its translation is CASSVHPPGHGNTIYF. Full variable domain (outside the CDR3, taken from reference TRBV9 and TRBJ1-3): DSGVTQTPKHLITATGQRVTLRCSPRSGDLSVYWYQQSLDQGLQFLIQYYNGEERAKGNILERFSAQQFPDLHSELNLSSLELGDSALYFCASSVHPPGHGNTIYFGEGSWLTVV.

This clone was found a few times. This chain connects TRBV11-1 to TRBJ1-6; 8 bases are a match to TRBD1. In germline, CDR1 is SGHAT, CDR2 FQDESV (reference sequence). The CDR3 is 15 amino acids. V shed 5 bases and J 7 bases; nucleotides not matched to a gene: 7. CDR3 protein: CASSPGTGGNSPLHF. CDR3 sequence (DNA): TGTGCCAGCAGCCCCGGGACAGGCGGAAATTCACCCCTCCACTTT.

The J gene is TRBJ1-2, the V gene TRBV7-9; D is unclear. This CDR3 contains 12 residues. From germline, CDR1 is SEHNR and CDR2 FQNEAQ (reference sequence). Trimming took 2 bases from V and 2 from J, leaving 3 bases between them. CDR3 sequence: CASSLQNYGYTF. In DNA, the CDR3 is TGTGCCAGCAGCTTACAAAACTATGGCTACACCTTC.

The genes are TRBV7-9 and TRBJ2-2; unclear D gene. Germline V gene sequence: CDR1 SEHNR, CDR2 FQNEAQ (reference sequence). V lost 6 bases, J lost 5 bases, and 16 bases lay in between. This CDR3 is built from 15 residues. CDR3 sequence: CASSQAGRRTGELFF. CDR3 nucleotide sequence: TGTGCCAGCAGTCAAGCCGGCCGGAGAACCGGGGAGCTGTTTTTT.

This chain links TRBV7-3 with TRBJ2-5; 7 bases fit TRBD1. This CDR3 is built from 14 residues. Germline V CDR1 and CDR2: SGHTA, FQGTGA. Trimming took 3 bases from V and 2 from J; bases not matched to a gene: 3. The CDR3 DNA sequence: TGTGCCAGCAGCTTGGGCAGGGGGCAAGAGACCCAGTACTTC. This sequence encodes CASSLGRGQETQYF.

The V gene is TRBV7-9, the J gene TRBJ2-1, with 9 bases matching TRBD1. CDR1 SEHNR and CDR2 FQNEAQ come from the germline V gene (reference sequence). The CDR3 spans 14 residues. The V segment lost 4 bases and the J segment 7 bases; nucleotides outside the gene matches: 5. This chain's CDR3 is CASSSGQGGNEQFF. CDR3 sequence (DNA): TGTGCCAGCAGCTCGGGACAGGGTGGGAATGAGCAGTTCTTC.

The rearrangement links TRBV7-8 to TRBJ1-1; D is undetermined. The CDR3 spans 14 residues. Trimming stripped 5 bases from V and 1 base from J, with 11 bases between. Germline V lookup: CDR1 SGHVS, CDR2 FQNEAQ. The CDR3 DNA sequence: TGTGCCAGCAGCGTGGCTGGGGAGAACACTGAAGCTTTCTTT. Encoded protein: CASSVAGENTEAFF.

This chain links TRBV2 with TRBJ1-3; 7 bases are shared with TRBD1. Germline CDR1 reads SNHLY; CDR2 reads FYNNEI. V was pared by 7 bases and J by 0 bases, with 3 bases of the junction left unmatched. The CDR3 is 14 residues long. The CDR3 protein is CASTRDSSGNTIYF. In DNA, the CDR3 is TGTGCCAGCACCAGGGACAGCTCTGGAAACACCATATATTTT.

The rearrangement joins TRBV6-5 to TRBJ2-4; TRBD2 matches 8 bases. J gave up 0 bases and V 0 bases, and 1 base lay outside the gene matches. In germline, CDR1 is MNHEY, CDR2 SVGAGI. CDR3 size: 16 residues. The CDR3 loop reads CASSYSAGGAKNIQYF. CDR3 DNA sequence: TGTGCCAGCAGTTACTCGGCGGGAGGAGCCAAAAACATTCAGTACTTC.

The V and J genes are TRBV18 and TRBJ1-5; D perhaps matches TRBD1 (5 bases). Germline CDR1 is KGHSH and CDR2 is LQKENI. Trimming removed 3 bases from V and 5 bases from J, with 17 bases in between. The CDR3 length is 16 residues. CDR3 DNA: TGTGCCAGCTCACCGAGCTCCGGGGGGGTTTATCAGCCCCAGCATTTT. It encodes CASSPSSGGVYQPQHF.

The CDR3 loop is CASSWTGSYEQYF. The CDR3, as DNA: TGTGCCAGCAGCTGGACAGGGTCCTACGAGCAGTACTTC. The chain uses TRBV5-6 and TRBJ2-7, with 8 bases matching TRBD1. V gave up 3 bases and J gave up 1 base; unmatched junction bases: 0. This CDR3 contains 13 residues. Germline loops: CDR1 SGHDT, CDR2 YYEEEE.